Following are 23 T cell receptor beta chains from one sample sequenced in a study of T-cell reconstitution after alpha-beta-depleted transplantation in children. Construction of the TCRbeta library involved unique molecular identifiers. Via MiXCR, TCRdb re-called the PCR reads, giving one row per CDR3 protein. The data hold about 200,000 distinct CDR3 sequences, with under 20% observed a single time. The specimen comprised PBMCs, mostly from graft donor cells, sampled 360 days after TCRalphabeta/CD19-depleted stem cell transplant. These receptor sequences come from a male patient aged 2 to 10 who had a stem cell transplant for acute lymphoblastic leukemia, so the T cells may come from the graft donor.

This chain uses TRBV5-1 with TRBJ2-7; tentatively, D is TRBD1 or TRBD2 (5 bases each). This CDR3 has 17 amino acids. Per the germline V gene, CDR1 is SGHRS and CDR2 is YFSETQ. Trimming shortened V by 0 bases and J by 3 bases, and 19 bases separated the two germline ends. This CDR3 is CASSLVGHRGPLYEQYF. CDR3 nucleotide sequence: TGCGCCAGCAGCTTGGTCGGGCACCGGGGCCCACTCTACGAGCAGTACTTC.

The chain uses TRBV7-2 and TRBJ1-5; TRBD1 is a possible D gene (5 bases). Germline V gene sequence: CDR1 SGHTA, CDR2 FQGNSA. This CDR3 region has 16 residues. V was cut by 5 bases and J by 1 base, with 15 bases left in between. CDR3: CASSRWGVESNQPQHF. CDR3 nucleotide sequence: TGTGCCAGCAGCCGGTGGGGGGTAGAAAGCAATCAGCCCCAGCATTTT. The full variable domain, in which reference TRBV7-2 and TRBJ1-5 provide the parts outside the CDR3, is GAGVSQSPSNKVTEKGKDVELRCDPISGHTALYWYRQSLGQGLEFLIYFQGNSAPDKSGLPSDRFSAERTGGSVSTLTIQRTQQEDSAVYLCASSRWGVESNQPQHFGDGTRLSIL.

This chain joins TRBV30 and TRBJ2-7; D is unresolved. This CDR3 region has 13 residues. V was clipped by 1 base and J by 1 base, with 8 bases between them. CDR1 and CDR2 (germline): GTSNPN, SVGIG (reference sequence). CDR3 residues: CAWSDAPSYEQYF. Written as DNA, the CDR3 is TGTGCCTGGAGTGACGCGCCTTCCTACGAGCAGTACTTC. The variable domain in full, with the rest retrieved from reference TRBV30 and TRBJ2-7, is SQTIHQWPATLVQPVGSPLSLECTVEGTSNPNLYWYRQAAGRGLQLLFYSVGIGQISSEVPQNLSASRPQDRQFILSSKKLLLSDSGFYLCAWSDAPSYEQYFGPGTRLTVT.

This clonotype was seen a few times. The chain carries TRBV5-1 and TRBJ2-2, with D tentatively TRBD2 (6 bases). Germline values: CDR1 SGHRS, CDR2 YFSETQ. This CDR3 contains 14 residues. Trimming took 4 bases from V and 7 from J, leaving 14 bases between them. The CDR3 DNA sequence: TGCGCCAGCAGCCGGGAGTCTAGACTCGGGGAGCTGTTTTTT. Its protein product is CASSRESRLGELFF.

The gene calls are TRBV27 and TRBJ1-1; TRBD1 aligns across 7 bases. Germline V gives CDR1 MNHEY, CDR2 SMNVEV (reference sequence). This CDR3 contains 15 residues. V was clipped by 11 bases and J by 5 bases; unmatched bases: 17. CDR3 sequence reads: CALTGRQGAYTEAFF. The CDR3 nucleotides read TGTGCCCTGACGGGCCGACAGGGAGCTTATACTGAAGCTTTCTTT.

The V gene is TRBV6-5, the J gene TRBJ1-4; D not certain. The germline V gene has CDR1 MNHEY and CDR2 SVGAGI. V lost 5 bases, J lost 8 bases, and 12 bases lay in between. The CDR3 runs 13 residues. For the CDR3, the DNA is TGTGCCAGCAGTAGCGATGCTGAAGAAAAACTGTTTTTT. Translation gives CASSSDAEEKLFF.

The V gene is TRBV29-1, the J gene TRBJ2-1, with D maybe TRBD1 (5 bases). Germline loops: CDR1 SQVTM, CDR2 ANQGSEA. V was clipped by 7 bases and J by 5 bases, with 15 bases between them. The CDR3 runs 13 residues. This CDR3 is CSADQAGHNEQFF. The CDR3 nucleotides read TGCAGCGCTGACCAGGCAGGGCACAATGAGCAGTTCTTC.

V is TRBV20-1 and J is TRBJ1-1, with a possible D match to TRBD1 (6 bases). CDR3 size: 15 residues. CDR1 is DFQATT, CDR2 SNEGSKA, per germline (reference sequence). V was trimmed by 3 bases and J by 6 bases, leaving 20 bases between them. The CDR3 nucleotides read TGCAGTGCTAGCCACGACAGGAGAGCCGGGGCTGAAGCTTTCTTT. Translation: CSASHDRRAGAEAFF.

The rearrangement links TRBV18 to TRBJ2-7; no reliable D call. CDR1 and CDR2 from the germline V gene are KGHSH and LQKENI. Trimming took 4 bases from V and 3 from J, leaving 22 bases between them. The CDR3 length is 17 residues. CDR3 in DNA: TGTGCCAGCTCACACCCTCAGCCATCTAGGGCGTTCTACGAGCAGTACTTC. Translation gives CASSHPQPSRAFYEQYF.

CDR3 loop: CASSQDRGYSTEAFF. The CDR3 bases are TGCGCCAGCAGCCAAGACAGGGGGTATTCCACTGAAGCTTTCTTT. The chain is built from TRBV4-1 and TRBJ1-1; 7 bases line up with TRBD1. V lost 0 bases to trimming and J lost 4 bases; unmatched junction nucleotides: 5. From germline, CDR1 is MGHRA and CDR2 YSYEKL. CDR3 length: 15 amino acids.

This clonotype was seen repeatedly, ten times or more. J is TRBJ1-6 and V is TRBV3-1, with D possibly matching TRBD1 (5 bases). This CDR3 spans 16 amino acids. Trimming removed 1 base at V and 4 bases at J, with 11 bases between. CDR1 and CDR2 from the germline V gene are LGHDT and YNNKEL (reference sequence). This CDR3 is CASSQVGGTYNSPLHF. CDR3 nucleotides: TGTGCCAGCAGCCAAGTCGGAGGGACTTATAATTCACCCCTCCACTTT.

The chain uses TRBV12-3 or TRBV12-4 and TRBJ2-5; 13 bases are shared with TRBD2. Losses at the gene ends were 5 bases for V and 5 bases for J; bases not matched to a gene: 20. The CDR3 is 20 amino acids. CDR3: CASSTGLAGVSRGRLETQYF. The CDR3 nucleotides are TGTGCCAGCAGTACCGGACTAGCGGGAGTAAGCAGGGGTAGATTGGAGACCCAGTACTTC.

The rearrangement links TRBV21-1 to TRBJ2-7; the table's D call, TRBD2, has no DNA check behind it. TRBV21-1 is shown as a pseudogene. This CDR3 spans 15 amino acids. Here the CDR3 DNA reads TGTGCCAGCAGCAAATTGGGCGGGCTAGCGGACGAGCAGTACTTC. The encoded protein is CASSKLGGLADEQYF.

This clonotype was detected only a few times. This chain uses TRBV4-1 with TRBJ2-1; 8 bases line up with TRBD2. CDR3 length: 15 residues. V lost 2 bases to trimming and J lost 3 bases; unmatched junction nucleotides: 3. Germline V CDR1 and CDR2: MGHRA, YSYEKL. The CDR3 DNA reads TGCGCCAGCAGCCAATGGCGGGGGGACTACAATGAGCAGTTCTTC. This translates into CASSQWRGDYNEQFF.

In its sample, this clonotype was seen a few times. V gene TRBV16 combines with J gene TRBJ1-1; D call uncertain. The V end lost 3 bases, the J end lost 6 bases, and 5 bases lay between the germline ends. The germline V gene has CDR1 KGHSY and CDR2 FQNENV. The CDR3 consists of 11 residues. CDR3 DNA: TGTGCCAGCAGCCAGCGTTCTGAAGCTTTCTTT. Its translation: CASSQRSEAFF.

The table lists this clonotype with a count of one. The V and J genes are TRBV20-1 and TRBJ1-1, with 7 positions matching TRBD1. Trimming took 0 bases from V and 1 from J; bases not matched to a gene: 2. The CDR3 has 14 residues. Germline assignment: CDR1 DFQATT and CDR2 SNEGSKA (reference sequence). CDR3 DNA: TGCAGTGCTAGAGAAGACAGGGCGAACACTGAAGCTTTCTTT. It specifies CSAREDRANTEAFF.

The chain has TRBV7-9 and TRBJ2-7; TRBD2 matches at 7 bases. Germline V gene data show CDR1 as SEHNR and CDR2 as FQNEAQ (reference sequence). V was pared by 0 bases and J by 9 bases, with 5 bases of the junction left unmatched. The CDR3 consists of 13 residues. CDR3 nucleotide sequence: TGTGCCAGCAGCTTAGCGGGGGGGGAACCGCAGTACTTC. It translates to CASSLAGGEPQYF.

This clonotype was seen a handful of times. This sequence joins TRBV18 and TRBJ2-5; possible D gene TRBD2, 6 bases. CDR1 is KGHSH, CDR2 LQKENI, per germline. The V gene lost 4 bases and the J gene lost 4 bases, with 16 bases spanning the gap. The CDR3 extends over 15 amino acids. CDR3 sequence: CASSREVGRPETQYF. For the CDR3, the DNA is TGTGCCAGCTCACGAGAGGTAGGGAGGCCAGAGACCCAGTACTTC. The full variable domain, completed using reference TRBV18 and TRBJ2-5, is NAGVMQNPRHLVRRRGQEARLRCSPMKGHSHVYWYRQLPEEGLKFMVYLQKENIIDESGMPKERFSAEFPKEGPSILRIQQVVRGDSAAYFCASSREVGRPETQYFGPGTRLLVL.

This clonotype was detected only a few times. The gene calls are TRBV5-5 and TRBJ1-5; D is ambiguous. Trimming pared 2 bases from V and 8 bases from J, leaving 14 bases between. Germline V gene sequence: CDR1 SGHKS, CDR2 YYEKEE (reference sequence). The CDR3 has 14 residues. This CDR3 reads CASSFGRLEKPQHF. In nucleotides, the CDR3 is TGTGCCAGCAGCTTTGGCCGGCTGGAGAAGCCCCAGCATTTT.

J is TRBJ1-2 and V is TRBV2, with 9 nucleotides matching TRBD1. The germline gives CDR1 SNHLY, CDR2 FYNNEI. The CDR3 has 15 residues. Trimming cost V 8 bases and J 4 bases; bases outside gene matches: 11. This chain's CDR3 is CASHGQGQILYGYTF. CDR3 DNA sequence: TGTGCCAGCCACGGACAGGGGCAGATCCTCTATGGCTACACCTTC.

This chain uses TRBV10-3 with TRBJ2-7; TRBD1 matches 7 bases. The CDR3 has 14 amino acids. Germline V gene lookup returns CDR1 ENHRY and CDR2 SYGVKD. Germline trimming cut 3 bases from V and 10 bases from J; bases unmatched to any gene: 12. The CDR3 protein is CAISDYLGDSKQYF. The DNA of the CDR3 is TGTGCCATCAGTGACTACTTGGGGGACAGCAAACAGTACTTC.

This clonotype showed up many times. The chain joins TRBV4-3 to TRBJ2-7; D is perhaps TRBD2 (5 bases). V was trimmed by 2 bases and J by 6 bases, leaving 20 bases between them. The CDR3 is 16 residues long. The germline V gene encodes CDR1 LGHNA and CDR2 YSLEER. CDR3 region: CASSQSNGVGSGEQYF. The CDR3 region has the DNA TGCGCCAGCAGCCAATCTAACGGGGTTGGGTCAGGCGAGCAGTACTTC.

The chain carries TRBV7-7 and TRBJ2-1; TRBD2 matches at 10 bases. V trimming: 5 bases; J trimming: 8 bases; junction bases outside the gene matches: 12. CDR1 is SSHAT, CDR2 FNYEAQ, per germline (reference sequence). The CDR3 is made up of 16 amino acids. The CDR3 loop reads CASSPRLAGRGDEQFF. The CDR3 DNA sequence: TGTGCCAGCAGCCCACGACTAGCGGGCCGCGGGGATGAGCAGTTCTTC.